Below, 10 T cell receptor beta chains from the same sample are listed, as sequenced in a study of control samples from healthy donors and cancer patients. The method was immunoSEQ multiplex PCR; TCRdb's version includes in-frame clones alone and lacks a portion of them. The sample has some 51,000 clones, approximately 95% seen once; the top ten hold 0.95% to 1.4%. The sequenced sample consisted of blood. The origin of the receptors is a woman aged 18-29 years in good health.

This chain links TRBV19 with TRBJ1-3; 7 bases are a match to TRBD1. CDR1 and CDR2 from the germline V gene are LNHDA and SQIVND (reference sequence). The CDR3 runs 14 residues. With V trimmed by 7 bases and J by 6 bases, 9 bases remained unmatched. The CDR3 nucleotides read TGTGCCAGTACCACAACAGGGGTAGAAAACACCATATATTTT. Translating gives CASTTTGVENTIYF.

The chain recombines TRBV7-6 with TRBJ1-2; no clear D gene. There are 14 residues in the CDR3. The V gene's germline CDR1 is SGHVS and CDR2 FNYEAQ. Trimming shortened V by 1 base and J by 6 bases, and 12 bases separated the two germline ends. The CDR3, as DNA: TGTGCCAGCAGCTTAGTGGAAGGGTCGGATGGCTACACCTTC. This gives the protein CASSLVEGSDGYTF.

The rearrangement uses TRBV3-1 (or the pseudogene TRBV3-2) and TRBJ1-1; D uncertain. V lost 4 bases and J 1 base, leaving 7 bases between the germline ends. CDR3 length: 13 residues. Germline V gene lookup returns CDR1 LGHDT and CDR2 YNNKEL (reference sequence). The CDR3 DNA sequence: TGTGCCAGCAGCCGACGGGGGAACACTGAAGCTTTCTTT. It yields the protein CASSRRGNTEAFF.

J is TRBJ1-5 and V is TRBV28; D unclear. CDR1 MDHEN and CDR2 SYDVKM come from the germline V gene. The CDR3 is 14 amino acids. V was cut by 1 base and J by 4 bases, with 8 bases left in between. DNA for the CDR3: TGTGCCAGCAGTTTATTGGGCGGAAATCAGCCCCAGCATTTT. Protein: CASSLLGGNQPQHF.

This clone is a singleton in its sample. The V call is TRBV5-8, the J call TRBJ1-2, with TRBD1 matching 8 bases. There are 11 residues in the CDR3. V dropped 10 bases and J dropped 4; count of bases not matched to a gene: 3. Germline V CDR1 and CDR2: SGHTS, YDEGEE. The CDR3 DNA sequence: TGTGCCGGACAGGGCTTCTATGGCTACACCTTC. Its protein product is CAGQGFYGYTF.

The chain combines TRBV28 with TRBJ2-5; TRBD1 agrees at 11 bases. The CDR3 contains 16 residues. The junction had 10 bases not matched to a gene; V was cut back by 6 bases and J by 4 bases. The germline V gene has CDR1 MDHEN and CDR2 SYDVKM. The CDR3 DNA sequence: TGTGCCAGCAGCCAACCGGGACAGGGGGGGCGAGAGACCCAGTACTTC. It codes for CASSQPGQGGRETQYF.

The chain is built from TRBV7-2 and TRBJ1-2; 7 nucleotides align to TRBD1. The CDR3 is made up of 12 amino acids. Trimming took 10 bases from V and 4 from J; bases not matched to a gene: 6. Germline V CDR1 and CDR2: SGHTA, FQGNSA. Here the CDR3 reads CAISGQVYGYTF. CDR3 in DNA: TGTGCCATCAGTGGACAGGTCTATGGCTACACCTTC.

V and J are TRBV6-2 or TRBV6-3 and TRBJ2-1; 10 bases map to TRBD2. The CDR3 is 15 amino acids. Germline V gene data show CDR1 as MNHEY and CDR2 as SVGEGT. J gave up 7 bases and V 6 bases, and 9 bases lay outside the gene matches. The CDR3 DNA reads as TGTGCCAGCAGCCCCAGCGGGGGGGCCATAAATGAGCAGTTCTTC. Its protein product is CASSPSGGAINEQFF.

The rearrangement uses TRBV27 and TRBJ2-2, with D unresolved. V was shortened by 6 bases and J by 7 bases, with 9 bases between the two germline ends. CDR1 is MNHEY and CDR2 is SMNVEV in the germline V gene (reference sequence). The CDR3 has 12 amino acids. The CDR3 nucleotides are TGTGCCAGCAGGAGACAAGACGGGGAGCTGTTTTTT. It encodes CASRRQDGELFF.

V is TRBV11-2 and J is TRBJ1-5; D gene uncertain. Trimming removed 4 bases from V and 0 bases from J, with 4 bases in between. This CDR3 spans 13 amino acids. Per germline, CDR1 SGHAT and CDR2 FQNNGV. CDR3: CASSYFSNQPQHF. Written as DNA, the CDR3 is TGTGCCAGCAGCTACTTTAGCAATCAGCCCCAGCATTTT.